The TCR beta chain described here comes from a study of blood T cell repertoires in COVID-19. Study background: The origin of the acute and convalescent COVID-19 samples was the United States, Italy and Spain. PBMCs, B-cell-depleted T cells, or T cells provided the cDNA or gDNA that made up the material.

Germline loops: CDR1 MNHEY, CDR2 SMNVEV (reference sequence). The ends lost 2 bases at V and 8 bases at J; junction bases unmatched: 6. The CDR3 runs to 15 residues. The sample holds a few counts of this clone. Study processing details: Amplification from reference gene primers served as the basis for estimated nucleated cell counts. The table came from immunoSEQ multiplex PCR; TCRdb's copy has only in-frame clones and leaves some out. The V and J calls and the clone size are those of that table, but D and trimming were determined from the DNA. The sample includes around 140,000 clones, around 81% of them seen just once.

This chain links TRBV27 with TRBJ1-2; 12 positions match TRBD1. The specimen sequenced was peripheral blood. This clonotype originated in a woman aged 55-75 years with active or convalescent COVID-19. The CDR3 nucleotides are TGTGCCAGCAGTTTAATGGGACAGGGGGCGGGGGGCTACACCTTC. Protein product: CASSLMGQGAGGYTF.